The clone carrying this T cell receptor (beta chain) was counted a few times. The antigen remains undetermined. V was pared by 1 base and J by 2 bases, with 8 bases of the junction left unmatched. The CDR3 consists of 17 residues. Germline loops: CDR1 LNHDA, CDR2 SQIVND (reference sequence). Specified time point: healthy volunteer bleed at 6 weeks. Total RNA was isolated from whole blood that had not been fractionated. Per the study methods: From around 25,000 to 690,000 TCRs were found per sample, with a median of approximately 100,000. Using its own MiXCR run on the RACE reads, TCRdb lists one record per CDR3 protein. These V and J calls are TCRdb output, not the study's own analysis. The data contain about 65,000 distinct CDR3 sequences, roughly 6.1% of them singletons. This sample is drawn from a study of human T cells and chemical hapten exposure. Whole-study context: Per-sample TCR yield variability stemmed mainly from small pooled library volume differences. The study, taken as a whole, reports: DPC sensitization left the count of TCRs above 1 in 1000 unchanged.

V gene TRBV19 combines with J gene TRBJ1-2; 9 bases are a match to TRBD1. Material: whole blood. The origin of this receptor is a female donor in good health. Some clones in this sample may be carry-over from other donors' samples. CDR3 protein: CASSIGFLGTGNYGYTF. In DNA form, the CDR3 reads TGTGCCAGTAGTATAGGTTTTCTGGGGACAGGGAACTATGGCTACACCTTC.